This passage covers 26 T cell receptor beta chains from one sample sequenced in a study of blood T cell repertoires in COVID-19. Data came from immunoSEQ multiplex PCR; TCRdb stores just in-frame clones and leaves some out. The sample contains about 310,000 clones, around 90% of which appear only once. The sample consisted of peripheral blood. The receptors were sampled from a woman under 40 with COVID-19, enrolled during active disease.

The chain links TRBV5-1 to TRBJ2-1; the D gene is possibly TRBD2 (6 bases). The V gene's germline CDR1 is SGHRS and CDR2 YFSETQ. V lost 0 bases to trimming and J lost 7 bases, with 14 bases between them. This CDR3 region has 15 residues. CDR3 in DNA: TGCGCCAGCAGCTTGGACCCGGGAGTGGGGAATGAGCAGTTCTTC. Amino acids: CASSLDPGVGNEQFF.

This chain joins TRBV30 and TRBJ1-1; the D is unclear. CDR3 length: 11 amino acids. Trimming stripped 1 base from V and 8 bases from J, with 8 bases between. Germline V CDR1 and CDR2: GTSNPN, SVGIG (reference sequence). CDR3 sequence (DNA): TGTGCCTGGAGTGCGGTCAAGGAAGCTTTCTTT. Translating it yields CAWSAVKEAFF. Filled out from reference TRBV30 and TRBJ1-1, the complete variable domain reads SQTIHQWPATLVQPVGSPLSLECTVEGTSNPNLYWYRQAAGRGLQLLFYSVGIGQISSEVPQNLSASRPQDRQFILSSKKLLLSDSGFYLCAWSAVKEAFFGQGTRLTVV.

This chain joins TRBV7-9 and TRBJ2-3, with 14 bases fitting TRBD2. V was clipped by 6 bases and J by 7 bases; unmatched bases: 9. Germline V lookup: CDR1 SEHNR, CDR2 FQNEAQ (reference sequence). The CDR3 loop spans 16 amino acids. For the CDR3, the DNA is TGTGCCAGCAGTCCGGGGACTAGCGGGAGTGGATATACGCAGTATTTT. Translation: CASSPGTSGSGYTQYF.

Only one count was recorded for this clone. CDR3 DNA sequence: TGCAGCGCGTACGTCCGGGACTCCCTCACAGATACGCAGTATTTT. This translates into CSAYVRDSLTDTQYF. The V and J genes are TRBV29-1 and TRBJ2-3; D is perhaps TRBD2 (6 bases). The germline gives CDR1 SQVTM, CDR2 ANQGSEA. V was shortened by 7 bases and J by 2 bases, with 19 bases between the two germline ends. The CDR3 sequence is 15 residues long.

The chain has TRBV30 and TRBJ2-7, with D perhaps TRBD2 (6 bases). V was clipped by 1 base and J by 12 bases, with 22 bases between them. Germline CDR1 GTSNPN, CDR2 SVGIG (reference sequence). This CDR3 is built from 14 residues. CDR3 DNA sequence: TGTGCCTGGAGTGAAAAGGGGAGGTCGGTAATTCGGTACTTC. This codes for CAWSEKGRSVIRYF.

This clone has only one observation. The genes are TRBV5-1 and TRBJ1-1; TRBD1 aligns across 7 bases. Germline V gene data show CDR1 as SGHRS and CDR2 as YFSETQ. V shed 2 bases, J shed 5 bases, and the junction held 24 bases outside the gene matches. CDR3 length: 20 residues. In DNA form, the CDR3 reads TGCGCCAGCAGCTTCGGGGGATATTCCTCGGGACAGCCGAAGATTACTGAAGCTTTCTTT. As protein: CASSFGGYSSGQPKITEAFF.

The rearrangement links TRBV18 to TRBJ1-5; D ambiguous. Trimming stripped 2 bases from V and 0 bases from J, with 14 bases between. The germline CDR1 and CDR2 sequences are KGHSH and LQKENI. CDR3 length equals 17 residues. The CDR3 here is CASSPMPVADSNQPQHF. The CDR3 bases are TGTGCCAGCTCACCAATGCCAGTCGCGGATAGCAATCAGCCCCAGCATTTT.

This clone has a handful of counts. This chain connects TRBV7-8 to TRBJ1-1; 9 positions agree with TRBD1. CDR3 length equals 14 residues. Germline-derived CDR1 and CDR2 are SGHVS and FQNEAQ. The junction had 2 bases not matched to a gene; V was cut back by 2 bases and J by 4 bases. CDR3 DNA sequence: TGTGCCAGCAGCTTATCACAGGGGGCCACTGAAGCTTTCTTT. It yields the protein CASSLSQGATEAFF.

The chain links TRBV11-2 to TRBJ1-3; perhaps TRBD1 as D (6 bases). With 3 bases removed from V and 4 bases from J, the gap between germline ends came to 13 bases. The CDR3 is made up of 15 amino acids. The germline V gene encodes CDR1 SGHAT and CDR2 FQNNGV. DNA of the CDR3: TGTGCCAGCAGCTTCACCACAGGGAAAGGAAACACCATATATTTT. This translates into CASSFTTGKGNTIYF.

The genes are TRBV9 and TRBJ2-1; TRBD2 matches at 13 bases. The CDR3 has 16 residues. Germline-derived CDR1 and CDR2 are SGDLS and YYNGEE. V lost 3 bases to trimming and J lost 4 bases; unmatched junction nucleotides: 4. CDR3 in DNA: TGTGCCAGCAGCGAGGGACTAGCGGGACTGTACAATGAGCAGTTCTTC. It yields the protein CASSEGLAGLYNEQFF.

This chain uses TRBV11-2 with TRBJ2-6; maybe TRBD1 (5 bases). The V gene lost 3 bases and the J gene lost 5 bases, with 20 bases spanning the gap. From germline, CDR1 is SGHAT and CDR2 FQNNGV. The CDR3 runs 18 residues. Here the CDR3 reads CASSFLTGDSLRANVLTF. As DNA, the CDR3 is TGTGCCAGCAGCTTCCTGACCGGAGACAGCTTAAGGGCCAACGTCCTGACTTTC.

The rearrangement links TRBV11-3 to TRBJ2-3, with 15 bases fitting TRBD2. The V and J ends lost 2 bases and 6 bases, in that order; junction bases with no gene match: 6. CDR1 is SGHNT, CDR2 YENEEA, per germline. CDR3 length: 17 amino acids. CDR3 loop: CASSLQGLAGGGDTQYF. In nucleotides, the CDR3 is TGTGCCAGCAGCTTACAGGGACTAGCGGGAGGCGGGGATACGCAGTATTTT.

This chain links TRBV28 with TRBJ2-7; TRBD2 matches 7 bases. The CDR3 length is 14 residues. CDR1 is MDHEN, CDR2 SYDVKM, per germline. J lost 7 bases, V lost 4 bases, and 10 bases had no gene match. The CDR3, as DNA: TGTGCCAGCAGTTCTCGGGGGGTTATGGGGGAGCAGTACTTC. Its protein product is CASSSRGVMGEQYF.

CDR3: CASSHSTPSSSYEQYF. Written as DNA, the CDR3 is TGTGCCAGCAGCCATTCCACACCTTCTTCTTCCTACGAGCAGTACTTC. The chain recombines TRBV16 with TRBJ2-7; D ambiguous. Germline V gene lookup returns CDR1 KGHSY and CDR2 FQNENV. Trimming shortened V by 3 bases and J by 1 base, and 16 bases separated the two germline ends. The CDR3 sequence is 16 residues long.

The V and J genes are TRBV7-9 and TRBJ1-2; D is uncertain. The V gene lost 3 bases and the J gene lost 3 bases, with 5 bases spanning the gap. The CDR3 runs to 12 residues. Germline CDR1 SEHNR, CDR2 FQNEAQ (reference sequence). This CDR3 reads CASSFSDYGYTF. The DNA for the CDR3 is TGTGCCAGCAGCTTTTCGGACTATGGCTACACCTTC.

This chain links TRBV5-1 with TRBJ1-2, with no clear D. Between the trimmed V and J ends, which lost 2 bases and 5 bases, there was a span of 16 bases. Germline CDR1 and CDR2: SGHRS and YFSETQ. There are 15 residues in the CDR3. CDR3 bases: TGCGCCAGCAGCTTTGCCCCAACCCGAGGGTATGGCTACACCTTC. This gives the protein CASSFAPTRGYGYTF.

As for this clone: The sample contains more than one DNA sequence encoding this CDR3. The chain recombines TRBV5-1 with TRBJ1-1; the D gene is possibly TRBD1 (5 bases). The germline V gene has CDR1 SGHRS and CDR2 YFSETQ. V was cut by 0 bases and J by 5 bases, with 11 bases left in between. The CDR3 covers 14 residues. The CDR3 DNA follows: TGCGCCAGCAGCTTGGACGGGGGAGGAACTGAAGCTTTCTTT. It yields the protein CASSLDGGGTEAFF.

The rearrangement links TRBV27 to TRBJ1-5; 7 nucleotides line up with TRBD1. There are 15 residues in the CDR3. J lost 5 bases, V lost 4 bases, and 8 bases had no gene match. Germline V gene sequence: CDR1 MNHEY, CDR2 SMNVEV (reference sequence). CDR3 amino acids: CASSSPTGTDQPQHF. CDR3 bases: TGTGCCAGCAGTTCCCCGACAGGGACGGATCAGCCCCAGCATTTT.

The rearrangement uses TRBV30 and TRBJ2-7; 10 nucleotides line up with TRBD2. Losses at the gene ends were 2 bases for V and 4 bases for J; bases not matched to a gene: 2. The CDR3 is 13 amino acids. Germline assignment: CDR1 GTSNPN and CDR2 SVGIG (reference sequence). CDR3 amino acids: CAWSWTSGYEQYF. As DNA, the CDR3 is TGTGCCTGGAGTTGGACTAGCGGTTACGAGCAGTACTTC. Together with reference TRBV30 and TRBJ2-7, the CDR3 gives the full variable domain: SQTIHQWPATLVQPVGSPLSLECTVEGTSNPNLYWYRQAAGRGLQLLFYSVGIGQISSEVPQNLSASRPQDRQFILSSKKLLLSDSGFYLCAWSWTSGYEQYFGPGTRLTVT.

The chain combines TRBV10-3 with TRBJ1-2, with 7 bases aligning to TRBD1. Trimming cost V 4 bases and J 1 base; bases outside gene matches: 9. Germline-derived CDR1 and CDR2 are ENHRY and SYGVKD. This CDR3 region has 16 residues. This chain's CDR3 is CAISVGQATFNYGYTF. CDR3 in DNA: TGTGCCATCAGTGTCGGACAGGCAACGTTTAACTATGGCTACACCTTC.

The chain employs TRBV19 and TRBJ2-1; no clear D gene. This CDR3 spans 15 amino acids. Germline V lookup: CDR1 LNHDA, CDR2 SQIVND (reference sequence). The V end lost 4 bases, the J end lost 6 bases, and 16 bases lay between the germline ends. The CDR3 sequence: CASSSAGLASNEQFF. The CDR3 nucleotides read TGTGCCAGTAGTAGCGCAGGCCTTGCCAGCAATGAGCAGTTCTTC.

The chain joins TRBV27 to TRBJ2-7, with 8 nucleotides matching TRBD1. This CDR3 comprises 14 residues. V lost 1 base and J lost 6; bases outside the gene matches: 5. Germline assignment: CDR1 MNHEY and CDR2 SMNVEV (reference sequence). Written as DNA, the CDR3 is TGTGCCAGCAGTTTATTGCAGGGGGCGGGCGAGCAGTACTTC. As protein: CASSLLQGAGEQYF.

J is TRBJ1-1 and V is TRBV18, with 11 bases aligning to TRBD1. The CDR3 contains 15 residues. Germline assignment: CDR1 KGHSH and CDR2 LQKENI. V trimming: 9 bases; J trimming: 1 base; junction bases outside the gene matches: 7. CDR3 in amino acids: CASWWTGGTNTEAFF. The CDR3 DNA sequence: TGTGCCAGTTGGTGGACAGGGGGCACGAACACTGAAGCTTTCTTT.

Only a few counts were recorded for this clone. This chain connects TRBV18 to TRBJ1-3, with unresolved D. Germline V CDR1 and CDR2: KGHSH, LQKENI. The CDR3 runs 17 residues. The ends were cut back, 3 bases at V and 4 bases at J, with 19 bases in the middle. The CDR3 protein is CASSPKPARAGGNTIYF. The CDR3 DNA reads as TGTGCCAGCTCACCCAAACCGGCGCGGGCGGGAGGAAACACCATATATTTT.

The J gene is TRBJ2-7, the V gene TRBV24-1; no firm D call. The germline V gene has CDR1 KGHDR and CDR2 SFDVKD. V was shortened by 2 bases and J by 2 bases, with 12 bases between the two germline ends. The CDR3 is 15 amino acids. The CDR3 bases are TGTGCCACCAGTGATTCGGCAGGCCCTCCCTACGAGCAGTACTTC. Encoded protein: CATSDSAGPPYEQYF.

The chain joins TRBV11-2 to TRBJ2-3, with TRBD2 identical over 10 bases. Germline CDR1 is SGHAT and CDR2 is FQNNGV. CDR3 length: 15 residues. The V and J ends lost 2 bases and 5 bases, in that order; junction bases with no gene match: 4. The chain's CDR3 is CASSLLAGAGDTQYF. The CDR3 DNA is TGTGCCAGCAGCTTACTAGCGGGAGCAGGAGATACGCAGTATTTT.